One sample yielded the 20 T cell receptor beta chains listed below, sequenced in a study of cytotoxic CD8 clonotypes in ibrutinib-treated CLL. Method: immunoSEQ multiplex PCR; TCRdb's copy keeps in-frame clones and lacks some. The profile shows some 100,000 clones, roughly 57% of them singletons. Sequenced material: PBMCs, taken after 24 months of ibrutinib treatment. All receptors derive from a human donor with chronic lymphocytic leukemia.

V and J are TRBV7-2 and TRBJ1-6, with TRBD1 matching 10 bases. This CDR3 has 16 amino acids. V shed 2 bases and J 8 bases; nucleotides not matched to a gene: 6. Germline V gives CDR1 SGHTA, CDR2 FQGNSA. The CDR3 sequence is CASSLLTGGFDSPLHF. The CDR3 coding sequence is TGTGCCAGCAGCTTATTGACAGGGGGCTTCGATTCACCCCTCCACTTT.

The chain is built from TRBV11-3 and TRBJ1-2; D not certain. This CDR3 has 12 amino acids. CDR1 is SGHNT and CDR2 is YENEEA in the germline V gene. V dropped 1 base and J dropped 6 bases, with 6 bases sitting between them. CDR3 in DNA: TGTGCCAGCAGCTTAGCGGGGAATGGCTACACCTTC. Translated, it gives CASSLAGNGYTF.

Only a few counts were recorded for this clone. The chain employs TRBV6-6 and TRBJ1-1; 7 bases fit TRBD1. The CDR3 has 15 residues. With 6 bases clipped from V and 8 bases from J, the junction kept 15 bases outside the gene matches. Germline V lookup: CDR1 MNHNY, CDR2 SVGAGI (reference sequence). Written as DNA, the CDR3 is TGTGCCAGCAGGCCACACGACAGGGAGGGGGTAGAAGCTTTCTTT. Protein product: CASRPHDREGVEAFF.

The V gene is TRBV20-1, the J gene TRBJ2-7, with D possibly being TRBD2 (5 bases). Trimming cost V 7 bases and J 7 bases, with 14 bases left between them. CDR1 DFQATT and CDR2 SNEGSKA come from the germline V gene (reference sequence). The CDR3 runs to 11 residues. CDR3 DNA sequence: TGCAGTGGGACGGGAATGGGGGAGCAGTACTTC. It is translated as CSGTGMGEQYF.

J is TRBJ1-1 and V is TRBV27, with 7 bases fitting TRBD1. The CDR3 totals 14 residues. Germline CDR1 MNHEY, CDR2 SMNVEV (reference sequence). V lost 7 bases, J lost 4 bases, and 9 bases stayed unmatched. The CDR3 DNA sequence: TGTGCCAGCAAATATCGACAGGGATTCACTGAAGCTTTCTTT. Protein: CASKYRQGFTEAFF.

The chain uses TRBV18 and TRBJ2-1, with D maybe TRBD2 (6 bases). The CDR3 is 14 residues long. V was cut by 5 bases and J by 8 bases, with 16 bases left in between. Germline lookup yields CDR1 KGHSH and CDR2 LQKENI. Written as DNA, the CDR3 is TGTGCCAGCTCAGCGGGGCCGACCATGGATGAGCAGTTCTTC. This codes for CASSAGPTMDEQFF.

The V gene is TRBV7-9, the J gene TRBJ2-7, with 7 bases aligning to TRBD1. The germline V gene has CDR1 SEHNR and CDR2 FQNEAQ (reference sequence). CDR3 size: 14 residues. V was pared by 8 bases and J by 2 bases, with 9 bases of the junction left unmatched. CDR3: CASAIGTVAYEQYF. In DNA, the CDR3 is TGTGCCAGCGCCATCGGGACAGTGGCCTACGAGCAGTACTTC.

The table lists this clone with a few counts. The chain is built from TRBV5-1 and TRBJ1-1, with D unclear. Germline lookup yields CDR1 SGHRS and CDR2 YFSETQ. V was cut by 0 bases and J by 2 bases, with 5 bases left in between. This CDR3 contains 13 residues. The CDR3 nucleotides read TGCGCCAGCAGCTTGGGTAGTAACACTGAAGCTTTCTTT. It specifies CASSLGSNTEAFF. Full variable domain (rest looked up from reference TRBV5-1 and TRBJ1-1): KAGVTQTPRYLIKTRGQQVTLSCSPISGHRSVSWYQQTPGQGLQFLFEYFSETQRNKGNFPGRFSGRQFSNSRSEMNVSTLELGDSALYLCASSLGSNTEAFFGQGTRLTVV.

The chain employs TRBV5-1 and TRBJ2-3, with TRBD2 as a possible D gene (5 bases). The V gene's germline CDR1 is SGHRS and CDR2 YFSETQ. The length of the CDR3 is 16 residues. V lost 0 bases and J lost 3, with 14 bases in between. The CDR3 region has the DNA TGCGCCAGCAGCTTGGGGGCCAGCGGAAAAACAGATACGCAGTATTTT. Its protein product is CASSLGASGKTDTQYF. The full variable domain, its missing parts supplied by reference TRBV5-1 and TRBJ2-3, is KAGVTQTPRYLIKTRGQQVTLSCSPISGHRSVSWYQQTPGQGLQFLFEYFSETQRNKGNFPGRFSGRQFSNSRSEMNVSTLELGDSALYLCASSLGASGKTDTQYFGPGTRLTVL.

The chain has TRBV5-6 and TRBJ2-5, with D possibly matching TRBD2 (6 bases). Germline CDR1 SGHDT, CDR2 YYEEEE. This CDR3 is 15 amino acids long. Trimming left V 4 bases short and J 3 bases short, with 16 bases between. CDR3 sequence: CASSLESGRKETQYF. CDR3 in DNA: TGTGCCAGCAGCCTGGAATCGGGGAGGAAAGAGACCCAGTACTTC.

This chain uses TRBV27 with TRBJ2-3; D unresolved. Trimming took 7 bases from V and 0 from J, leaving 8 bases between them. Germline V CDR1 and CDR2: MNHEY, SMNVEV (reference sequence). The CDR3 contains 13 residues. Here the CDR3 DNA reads TGTGCCAGCATTGACTGGAGCACAGATACGCAGTATTTT. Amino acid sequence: CASIDWSTDTQYF.

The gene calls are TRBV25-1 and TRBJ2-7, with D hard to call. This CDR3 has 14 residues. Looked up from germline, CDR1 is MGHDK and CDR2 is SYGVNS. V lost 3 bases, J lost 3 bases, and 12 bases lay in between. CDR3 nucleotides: TGTGCCAGCAGTGACGAACTCGACGGCTACGAGCAGTACTTC. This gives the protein CASSDELDGYEQYF.

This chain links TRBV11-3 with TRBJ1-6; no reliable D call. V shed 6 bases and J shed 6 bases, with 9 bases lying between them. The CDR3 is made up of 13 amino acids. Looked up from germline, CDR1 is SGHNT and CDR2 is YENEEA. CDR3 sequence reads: CASSRRFNSPLHF. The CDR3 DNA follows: TGTGCCAGCAGTCGGAGATTTAATTCACCCCTCCACTTT.

In nucleotides, the CDR3 is TGTGCCAGCAGGCCACTAGCGGGGGCTTACAATGAGCAGTTCTTC. This gives the protein CASRPLAGAYNEQFF. The chain combines TRBV2 with TRBJ2-1; 11 nucleotides agree with TRBD2. V dropped 6 bases and J dropped 4; count of bases not matched to a gene: 5. CDR1 is SNHLY and CDR2 is FYNNEI in the germline V gene. This CDR3 is 15 amino acids long.

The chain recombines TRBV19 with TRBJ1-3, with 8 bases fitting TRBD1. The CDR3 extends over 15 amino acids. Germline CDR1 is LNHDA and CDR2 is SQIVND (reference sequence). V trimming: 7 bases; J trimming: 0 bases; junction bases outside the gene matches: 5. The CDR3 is CASNDRGTSGNTIYF. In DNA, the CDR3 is TGTGCCAGTAATGACAGGGGAACCTCTGGAAACACCATATATTTT.

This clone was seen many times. The CDR3 protein is CAWRDRGRNSPLHF. In DNA form, the CDR3 reads TGTGCCTGGAGGGACAGGGGGAGGAATTCACCCCTCCACTTT. The V gene is TRBV30, the J gene TRBJ1-6; TRBD1 aligns across 10 bases. J gave up 7 bases and V 3 bases, and 3 bases lay outside the gene matches. CDR3 size: 14 residues. Germline-derived CDR1 and CDR2 are GTSNPN and SVGIG (reference sequence). The full variable domain, its missing parts supplied by reference TRBV30 and TRBJ1-6, is SQTIHQWPATLVQPVGSPLSLECTVEGTSNPNLYWYRQAAGRGLQLLFYSVGIGQISSEVPQNLSASRPQDRQFILSSKKLLLSDSGFYLCAWRDRGRNSPLHFGNGTRLTVT.

This CDR3 reads CASSQVLAGLLFF. The CDR3 DNA reads TGTGCCAGCAGCCAAGTTTTAGCGGGGTTGCTGTTCTTC. This rearrangement joins TRBV14 to TRBJ2-1; 8 positions agree with TRBD2. Unmatched junction bases numbered 8, after V lost 1 base and J lost 15 bases. The CDR3 extends over 13 amino acids. The germline V gene has CDR1 SGHDN and CDR2 FVKESK.

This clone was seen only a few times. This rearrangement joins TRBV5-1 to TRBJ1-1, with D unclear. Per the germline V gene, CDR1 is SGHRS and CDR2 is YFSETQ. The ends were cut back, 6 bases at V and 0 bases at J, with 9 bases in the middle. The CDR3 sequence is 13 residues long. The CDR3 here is CASNSKLNTEAFF. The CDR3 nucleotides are TGCGCCAGCAACTCCAAGTTGAACACTGAAGCTTTCTTT.

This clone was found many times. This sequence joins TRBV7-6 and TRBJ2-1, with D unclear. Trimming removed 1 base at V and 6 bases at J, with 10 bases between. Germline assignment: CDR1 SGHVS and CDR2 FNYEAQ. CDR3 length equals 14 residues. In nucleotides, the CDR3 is TGTGCCAGCAGCTTAGAGGAGAGCGTCAATGAGCAGTTCTTC. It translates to CASSLEESVNEQFF.

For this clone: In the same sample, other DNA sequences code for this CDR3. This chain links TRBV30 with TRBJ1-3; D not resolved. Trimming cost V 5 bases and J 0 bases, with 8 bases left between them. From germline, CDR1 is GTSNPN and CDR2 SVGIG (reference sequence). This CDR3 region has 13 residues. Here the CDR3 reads CAWGGDSGNTIYF. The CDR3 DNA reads TGTGCCTGGGGCGGAGACTCTGGAAACACCATATATTTT.